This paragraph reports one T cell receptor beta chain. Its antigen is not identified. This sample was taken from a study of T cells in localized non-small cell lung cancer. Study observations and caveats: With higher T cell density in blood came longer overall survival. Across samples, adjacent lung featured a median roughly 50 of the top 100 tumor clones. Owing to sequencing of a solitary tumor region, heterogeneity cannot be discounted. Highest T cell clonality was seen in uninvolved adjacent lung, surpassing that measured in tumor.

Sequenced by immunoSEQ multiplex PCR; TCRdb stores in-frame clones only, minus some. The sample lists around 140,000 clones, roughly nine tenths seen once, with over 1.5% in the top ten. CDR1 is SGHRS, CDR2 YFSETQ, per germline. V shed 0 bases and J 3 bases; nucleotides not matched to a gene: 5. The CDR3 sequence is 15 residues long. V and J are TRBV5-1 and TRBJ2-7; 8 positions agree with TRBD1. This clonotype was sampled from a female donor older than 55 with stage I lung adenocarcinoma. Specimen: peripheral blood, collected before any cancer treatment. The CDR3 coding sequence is TGCGCCAGCAGCTTGGAACAGGGGGGCCGCTACGAGCAGTACTTC. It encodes CASSLEQGGRYEQYF.